The TCR beta chain under discussion was sequenced for a study of blood T cells in healthy people across ages. Findings of the study overall: Among T cells, TCR beta diversity per million cells dropped roughly linearly as age rose.

The donors, all healthy, were Caucasians living in Russia, aged roughly 6 to 100. Samples each yielded at least 5 micrograms of total RNA. Together with a sample-barcoded 5' primer, a J-beta primer mix was included in a second PCR lasting about 6 to 11 cycles. TCRdb processed the 5' RACE reads anew with MiXCR; each CDR3 protein has one entry. This sample has around 900,000 distinct CDR3 sequences, with just over 50% found just once. Comment on this clonotype: What it binds is not known.

Sequences were obtained from blood. The receptor was derived from a woman aged 60-75 years in good health.

CDR3 DNA: TGTGCCAGCAGCCGGGCGGTAGCGGGAGTTGATACGCAGTATTTT. This gives the protein CASSRAVAGVDTQYF. V gene TRBV12-3 or TRBV12-4 combines with J gene TRBJ2-3; 9 bases are a match to TRBD2. Trimming removed 6 bases from V and 6 bases from J; junction bases left unmatched: 10. The CDR3 loop spans 15 amino acids.